This T cell receptor (beta chain) was sequenced for a study of T cells in Graves' hyperthyroidism and ophthalmopathy. Amplification targeted TCR beta CDR3 regions from RNA transcripts. A set of HTBI primers served as the primers for a first-round RT-PCR of the TCR CDR3. A single record per CDR3 protein comes from TCRdb applying MiXCR to the multiplex PCR reads. The sample lists fewer than 700,000 distinct CDR3 sequences, roughly 16% occurring once. Using more than 7.5 ml of fresh peripheral blood, PBMCs were prepared. Whole-study results and caveats: Also found in blood were most expanded thyroid clonotypes above 0.001. In the analysis, a 13 V-J model separated ophthalmopathy from stable hyperthyroidism.

This CDR3 region has 12 residues. V was trimmed by 5 bases and J by 9 bases, leaving 14 bases between them. Germline CDR1 MNHEY, CDR2 SVGEGT. A word on this clonotype: Its cognate antigen is unknown.

The clonotype was recovered from a woman aged 25 to 39 with Graves' hyperthyroidism. Sequencing was done on a sample of blood. The J gene is TRBJ2-7, the V gene TRBV6-2 or TRBV6-3; unclear D gene. The CDR3 sequence: CASSHPSIGQYF. The CDR3 region has the DNA TGTGCCAGCAGTCACCCCTCAATCGGGCAGTACTTC.